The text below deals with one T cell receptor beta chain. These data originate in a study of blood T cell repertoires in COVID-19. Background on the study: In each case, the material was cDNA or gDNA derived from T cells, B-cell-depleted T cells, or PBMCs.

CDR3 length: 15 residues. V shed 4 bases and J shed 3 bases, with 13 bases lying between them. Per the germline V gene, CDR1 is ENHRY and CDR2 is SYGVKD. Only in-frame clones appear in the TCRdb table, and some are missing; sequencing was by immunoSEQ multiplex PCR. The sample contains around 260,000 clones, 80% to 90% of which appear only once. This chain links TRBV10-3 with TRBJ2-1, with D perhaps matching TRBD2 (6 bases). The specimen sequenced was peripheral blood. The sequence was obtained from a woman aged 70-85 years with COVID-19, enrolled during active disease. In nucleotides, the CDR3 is TGTGCCATCAGTGCTCTGGGCGGGAACTACAATGAGCAGTTCTTC. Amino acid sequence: CAISALGGNYNEQFF.